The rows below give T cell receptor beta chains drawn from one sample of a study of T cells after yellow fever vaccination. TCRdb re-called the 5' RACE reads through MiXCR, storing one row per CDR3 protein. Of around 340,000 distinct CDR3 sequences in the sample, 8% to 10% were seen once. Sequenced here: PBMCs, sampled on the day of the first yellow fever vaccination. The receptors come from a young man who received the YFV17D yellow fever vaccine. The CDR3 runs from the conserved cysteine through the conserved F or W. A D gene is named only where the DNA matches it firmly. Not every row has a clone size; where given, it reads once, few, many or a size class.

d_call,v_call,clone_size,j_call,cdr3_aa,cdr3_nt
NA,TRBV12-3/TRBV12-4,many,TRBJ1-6,CASSLVGPSPLHF,TGTGCCAGCAGTTTGGTAGGCCCTTCACCCCTCCACTTT
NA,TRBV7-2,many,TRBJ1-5,CASSFATNNQPQHF,TGTGCCAGCAGCTTCGCCACTAACAATCAGCCCCAGCATTTT
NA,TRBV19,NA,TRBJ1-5,CASSIDRYQPQHF,TGTGCCAGTAGTATTGACAGATATCAGCCCCAGCATTTT
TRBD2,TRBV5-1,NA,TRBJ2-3,CASSLERGNTDTQYF,TGCGCCAGCAGCTTGGAGCGGGGCAACACAGATACGCAGTATTTT
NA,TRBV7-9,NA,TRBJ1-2,CASSLVPGEAYGYTF,TGTGCCAGCAGCTTAGTCCCAGGGGAGGCCTATGGCTACACCTTC
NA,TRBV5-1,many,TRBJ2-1,CASSYNQGNEQFF,TGCGCCAGCAGCTATAACCAGGGAAATGAGCAGTTCTTC
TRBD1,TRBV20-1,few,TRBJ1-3,CSAQKTGGVENTIYF,TGCAGTGCCCAAAAGACAGGGGGAGTTGAAAACACCATATATTTT
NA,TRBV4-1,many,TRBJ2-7,CASSQLSLVPGGPYEQYF,TGCGCCAGCAGCCAACTATCCCTAGTCCCGGGGGGCCCCTACGAGCAGTACTTC
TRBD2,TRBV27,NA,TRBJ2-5,CASSLITVLGLAGTQYF,TGTGCCAGCAGTTTGATAACCGTTCTCGGACTAGCTGGGACCCAGTACTTC
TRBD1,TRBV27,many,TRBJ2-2,CASSFRGPGTGELFF,TGTGCCAGCAGTTTCAGGGGGCCGGGCACCGGGGAGCTGTTTTTT
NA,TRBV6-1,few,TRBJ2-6,CASSGRTALSGANVLTF,TGTGCCAGCAGTGGGAGGACAGCGCTCTCTGGGGCCAACGTCCTGACTTTC
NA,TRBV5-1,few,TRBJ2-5,CASSLGGGPETQYF,TGCGCCAGCAGCTTGGGAGGGGGTCCAGAGACCCAGTACTTC
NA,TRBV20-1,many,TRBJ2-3,CSARENRGSPDTQYF,TGCAGTGCTAGAGAAAACCGGGGAAGCCCAGATACGCAGTATTTT
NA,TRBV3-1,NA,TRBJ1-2,CASSQRSAPEGYTF,TGTGCCAGCAGCCAAAGGTCCGCCCCGGAAGGTTACACCTTC
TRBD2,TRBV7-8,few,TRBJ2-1,CASSTRTSGGADEQFF,TGTGCCAGCAGCACCCGGACTAGCGGGGGGGCCGATGAGCAGTTCTTC
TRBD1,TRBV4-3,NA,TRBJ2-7,CASSQDLPGGNLHYEQYF,TGCGCCAGCAGCCAAGATCTTCCAGGGGGCAACTTGCACTACGAGCAGTACTTC
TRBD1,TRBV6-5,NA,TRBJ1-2,CASSAPGQGNYGYTF,TGTGCCAGCAGCGCGCCGGGACAGGGGAACTATGGCTACACCTTC
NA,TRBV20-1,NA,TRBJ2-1,CSARDPTRSARGEQFF,TGCAGTGCTAGAGACCCGACTAGATCGGCTCGTGGTGAGCAGTTCTTC
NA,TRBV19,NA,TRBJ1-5,CASRPPIASNQPQHF,TGTGCCAGTAGACCACCTATTGCGAGCAATCAGCCCCAGCATTTT
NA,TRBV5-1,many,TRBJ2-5,CASSTSYRDETQYF,TGCGCCAGCAGCACCTCATACAGAGATGAGACCCAGTACTTC
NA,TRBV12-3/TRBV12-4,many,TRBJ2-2,CASSPATSTGELFF,TGTGCCAGCAGTCCAGCAACATCGACCGGGGAGCTGTTTTTT
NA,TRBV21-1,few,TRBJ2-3,CASSKEVGVTDTQYF,TGTGCCAGCAGCAAAGAGGTAGGGGTGACAGATACGCAGTATTTT
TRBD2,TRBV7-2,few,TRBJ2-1,CASSLTGTRPNEQFF,TGTGCCAGCAGCTTAACCGGGACTAGACCAAATGAGCAGTTCTTC
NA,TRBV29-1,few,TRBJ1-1,CSVEGLFNAEAFF,TGCAGCGTTGAGGGCCTATTTAACGCTGAAGCTTTCTTT
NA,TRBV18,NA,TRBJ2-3,CASSLPSLAADTQYF,TGTGCCAGCTCACTCCCTTCTCTGGCAGCAGATACGCAGTATTTT
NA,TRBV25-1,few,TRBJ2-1,CATTPGPNYNEQFF,TGTGCCACCACCCCCGGTCCCAACTACAATGAGCAGTTCTTC
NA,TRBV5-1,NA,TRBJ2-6,CASSLLASGANVLTF,TGCGCCAGCAGCTTACTAGCCTCTGGGGCCAACGTCCTGACTTTC
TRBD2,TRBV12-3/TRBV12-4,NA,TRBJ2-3,CAAGLAGGYTQYF,TGTGCAGCGGGGCTAGCGGGGGGTTATACGCAGTATTTT
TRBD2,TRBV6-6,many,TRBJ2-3,CAGQGGGSDTQYF,TGTGCCGGCCAGGGCGGGGGTTCAGATACGCAGTATTTT
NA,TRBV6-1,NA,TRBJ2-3,CASRVTGVLADTQYF,TGTGCCAGCAGGGTCACCGGGGTTTTGGCAGATACGCAGTATTTT
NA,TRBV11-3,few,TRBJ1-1,CASKSPGTEAFF,TGTGCCAGCAAATCCCCGGGCACAGAAGCTTTCTTT
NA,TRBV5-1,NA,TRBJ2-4,CASSEGQPKNIQYF,TGCGCCAGTTCCGAGGGGCAGCCCAAAAACATTCAGTACTTC
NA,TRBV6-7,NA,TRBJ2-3,CASSYRTPRSTDTQYF,TGTGCCAGCAGCTATAGGACTCCGAGGAGCACAGATACGCAGTATTTT
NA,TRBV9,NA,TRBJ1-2,CASSVDKNYGYTF,TGTGCCAGCAGCGTAGACAAGAACTATGGCTACACCTTC
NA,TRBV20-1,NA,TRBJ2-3,CSAREGGDTQYF,TGCAGTGCTAGGGAGGGGGGCGATACGCAGTATTTT
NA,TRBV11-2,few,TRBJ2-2,CASSPGGEYTGELFF,TGTGCCAGCAGCCCGGGCGGGGAATACACCGGGGAGCTGTTTTTT
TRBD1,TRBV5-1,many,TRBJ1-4,CASSSRGGGEKLFF,TGCGCCAGCAGCTCCAGGGGGGGTGGAGAAAAACTGTTTTTT
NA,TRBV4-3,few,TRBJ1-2,CASSQDRTRMFGDYGYTF,TGCGCCAGCAGCCAAGATCGGACTAGGATGTTCGGGGACTATGGCTACACCTTC
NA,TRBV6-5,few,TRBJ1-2,CASSYGASFYGYTF,TGTGCCAGCAGTTACGGAGCCAGCTTTTATGGCTACACCTTC
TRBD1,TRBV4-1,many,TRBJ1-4,CASSQPLGQVNEKLFF,TGCGCCAGCAGCCAGCCACTGGGACAGGTGAATGAAAAACTGTTTTTT
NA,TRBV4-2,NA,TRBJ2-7,CAIGPGLLFYEQYF,TGTGCCATCGGCCCCGGGCTCCTCTTCTACGAGCAGTACTTC
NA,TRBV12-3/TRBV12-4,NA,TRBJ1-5,CASRPAAGVGNQPQHF,TGTGCCAGCAGACCCGCCGCAGGGGTAGGCAATCAGCCCCAGCATTTT
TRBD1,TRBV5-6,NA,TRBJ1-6,CASSLTTGQPINSPLHF,TGTGCCAGCAGCTTGACTACGGGACAGCCGATTAATTCACCCCTCCACTTT
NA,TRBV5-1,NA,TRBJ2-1,CASSIRGRRSYNEQFF,TGCGCCAGCAGCATCCGGGGCAGACGCTCCTACAATGAGCAGTTCTTC
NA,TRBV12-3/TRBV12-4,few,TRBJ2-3,CASSKIDPTDTQYF,TGTGCCAGCAGCAAAATAGATCCCACAGATACGCAGTATTTT
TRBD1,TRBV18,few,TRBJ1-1,CASSPPPGQLPGGNTEAFF,TGTGCCAGCTCTCCGCCCCCGGGACAGCTACCCGGAGGGAACACTGAAGCTTTCTTT
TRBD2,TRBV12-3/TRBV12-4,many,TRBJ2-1,CATSISGPRNEQFF,TGTGCCACCTCGATTAGCGGGCCTAGGAATGAGCAGTTCTTC
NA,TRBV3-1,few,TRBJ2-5,CASSPPEGYGGTQYF,TGTGCCAGCAGCCCCCCTGAGGGCTATGGCGGGACCCAGTACTTC
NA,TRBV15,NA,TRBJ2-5,CATSRAQWGRETQYF,TGTGCCACCAGCAGGGCCCAGTGGGGGCGGGAGACCCAGTACTTC
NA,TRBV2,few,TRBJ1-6,CATAGNSPLHF,TGTGCCACTGCGGGCAATTCACCCCTCCACTTT
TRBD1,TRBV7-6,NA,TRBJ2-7,CASSLAGGGSYEQYF,TGTGCCAGCAGCTTAGCAGGGGGCGGTTCCTACGAGCAGTACTTC
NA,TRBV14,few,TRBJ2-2,CASSRQPPGELFF,TGTGCCAGCAGCCGACAGCCCCCCGGGGAGCTGTTTTTT
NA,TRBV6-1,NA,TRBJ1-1,CASSELGPNTEAFF,TGTGCCAGCAGTGAATTGGGACCGAACACTGAAGCTTTCTTT
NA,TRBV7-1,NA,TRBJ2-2,CASSPGLFTGELFF,TGTGCCAGCAGCCCTGGGCTCTTCACCGGGGAGCTGTTTTTT
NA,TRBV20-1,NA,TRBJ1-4,CSARDGSGPIMFF,TGCAGTGCTAGAGATGGGTCAGGGCCCATAATGTTTTTT
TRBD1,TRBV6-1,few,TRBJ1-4,CASRRRTGNEKLFF,TGTGCCAGCAGACGAAGGACAGGGAATGAAAAACTGTTTTTT
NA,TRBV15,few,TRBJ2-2,CATSRDARANTGELFF,TGTGCCACCAGCAGAGATGCCCGAGCGAACACCGGGGAGCTGTTTTTT